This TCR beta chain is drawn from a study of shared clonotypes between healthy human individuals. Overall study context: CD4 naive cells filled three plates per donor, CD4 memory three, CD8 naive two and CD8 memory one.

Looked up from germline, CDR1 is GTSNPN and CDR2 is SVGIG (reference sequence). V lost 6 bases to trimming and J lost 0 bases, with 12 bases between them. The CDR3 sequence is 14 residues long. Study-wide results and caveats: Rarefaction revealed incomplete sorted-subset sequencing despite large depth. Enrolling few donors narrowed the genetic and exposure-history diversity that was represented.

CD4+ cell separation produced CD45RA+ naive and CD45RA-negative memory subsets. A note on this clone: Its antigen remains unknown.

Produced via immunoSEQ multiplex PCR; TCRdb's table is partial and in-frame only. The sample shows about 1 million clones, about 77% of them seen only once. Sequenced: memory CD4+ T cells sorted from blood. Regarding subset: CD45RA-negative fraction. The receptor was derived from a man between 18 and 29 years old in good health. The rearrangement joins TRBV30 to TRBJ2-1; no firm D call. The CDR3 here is CACPRPGSYNEQFF. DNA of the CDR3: TGTGCCTGTCCTCGTCCGGGCTCCTACAATGAGCAGTTCTTC.